The next 24 T cell receptor beta chains were all read from a single sample in a study of blood T cell repertoires in COVID-19. Using immunoSEQ multiplex PCR, the repertoire was profiled, and TCRdb retains in-frame clones only, with some absent. This sample carries 150,000 or so clones, about 93% of them seen once, and the ten largest clones take approximately 4.6%. The specimen was peripheral blood. These receptors were taken from a woman aged 45-60 years with acute or convalescent COVID-19.

The V and J genes are TRBV6-5 and TRBJ2-7; D is undetermined. The germline V gene has CDR1 MNHEY and CDR2 SVGAGI. The CDR3 has 10 residues. The V and J ends lost 6 bases and 2 bases respectively, with 2 bases between them. Written as DNA, the CDR3 is TGTGCCAGCAGCGCCTACGAGCAGTACTTC. Amino acids: CASSAYEQYF.

The chain recombines TRBV7-8 with TRBJ1-1, with D possibly TRBD1 on 5 matching bases. This CDR3 region has 13 residues. From germline, CDR1 is SGHVS and CDR2 FQNEAQ. Trimming cost V 3 bases and J 5 bases, with 10 bases left between them. Here the CDR3 reads CASSLGPVTEAFF. The CDR3 DNA sequence: TGTGCCAGCAGCTTGGGGCCCGTGACTGAAGCTTTCTTT.

The chain combines TRBV5-4 with TRBJ2-1; weak D call: TRBD1 (6 bases). The ends were cut back, 1 base at V and 8 bases at J, with 16 bases in the middle. The CDR3 spans 15 residues. Germline V gene sequence: CDR1 SGHNT, CDR2 YYREEE (reference sequence). CDR3 in amino acids: CASSLKRFRGHEQFF. The DNA for the CDR3 is TGTGCCAGCAGCTTGAAGCGCTTCAGGGGCCATGAGCAGTTCTTC. Looking up the rest from reference TRBV5-4 and TRBJ2-1 gives the full variable domain: ETGVTQSPTHLIKTRGQQVTLRCSSQSGHNTVSWYQQALGQGPQFIFQYYREEENGRGNFPPRFSGLQFPNYSSELNVNALELDDSALYLCASSLKRFRGHEQFFGPGTRLTVL.

This clone was picked up a small number of times. J is TRBJ2-7 and V is TRBV7-2, with 11 bases aligning to TRBD2. This CDR3 contains 16 residues. CDR1 is SGHTA, CDR2 FQGNSA, per germline. V dropped 1 base and J dropped 6; count of bases not matched to a gene: 8. CDR3 sequence: CASSLEGTSGRFEQYF. DNA for the CDR3: TGTGCCAGCAGCTTAGAAGGGACTAGCGGACGTTTCGAGCAGTACTTC.

The V and J genes are TRBV28 and TRBJ1-3; D call uncertain. CDR1 and CDR2 (germline): MDHEN, SYDVKM. Trimming cost V 6 bases and J 0 bases, with 12 bases left between them. The CDR3 is made up of 15 amino acids. DNA for the CDR3: TGTGCCAGCAGCGGACTGATTCACTCTGGAAACACCATATATTTT. Translating it yields CASSGLIHSGNTIYF. Full variable domain (remainder filled in from reference TRBV28 and TRBJ1-3): DVKVTQSSRYLVKRTGEKVFLECVQDMDHENMFWYRQDPGLGLRLIYFSYDVKMKEKGDIPEGYSVSREKKERFSLILESASTNQTSMYLCASSGLIHSGNTIYFGEGSWLTVV.

The chain joins TRBV6-5 to TRBJ2-7, with 8 bases lining up with TRBD2. Per germline, CDR1 MNHEY and CDR2 SVGAGI. The CDR3 is 13 amino acids. CDR3 in amino acids: CATEAGAYPEQYF. For the CDR3, the DNA is TGTGCGACCGAAGCGGGGGCCTACCCTGAGCAGTACTTC.

The CDR3 protein is CASTLDLSSYNSPLHF. As DNA, the CDR3 is TGTGCCAGCACCTTGGACTTAAGCTCCTATAATTCACCCCTCCACTTT. This chain connects TRBV2 to TRBJ1-6; D unresolved. The CDR3 runs to 16 residues. Trimming shortened V by 7 bases and J by 0 bases, and 13 bases separated the two germline ends. Germline V gene sequence: CDR1 SNHLY, CDR2 FYNNEI.

This chain joins TRBV6-5 and TRBJ1-1; a possible D gene is TRBD1 (6 bases). The CDR3 has 16 amino acids. V was trimmed by 2 bases and J by 7 bases, leaving 20 bases between them. The germline gives CDR1 MNHEY, CDR2 SVGAGI. CDR3 loop: CASSYTPGEKGNEAFF. The CDR3 nucleotides read TGTGCCAGCAGTTACACGCCAGGGGAGAAGGGTAATGAAGCTTTCTTT.

This sequence joins TRBV6-5 and TRBJ1-1; D is possibly TRBD1 (6 bases). The CDR3 runs 14 residues. Per germline, CDR1 MNHEY and CDR2 SVGAGI. V was cut by 6 bases and J by 3 bases, with 14 bases left in between. CDR3 sequence reads: CASSRPNRDTEAFF. The CDR3 DNA reads TGTGCCAGCAGCCGTCCCAACAGGGACACTGAAGCTTTCTTT.

This sequence joins TRBV6-5 and TRBJ2-2; 8 nucleotides align to TRBD1. The length of the CDR3 is 14 residues. Germline V gene sequence: CDR1 MNHEY, CDR2 SVGAGI. The V segment lost 10 bases and the J segment 7 bases; nucleotides outside the gene matches: 11. DNA for the CDR3: TGTGCCAAAGACCCCGACAGGGGCGGCGGGGAGCTGTTTTTT. It specifies CAKDPDRGGGELFF.

The chain has TRBV24-1 and TRBJ2-7; D possibly corresponds to TRBD2 (5 bases). Per germline, CDR1 KGHDR and CDR2 SFDVKD. V dropped 8 bases and J dropped 2 bases, with 9 bases sitting between them. The CDR3 covers 12 residues. In DNA, the CDR3 is TGTGCCACCATCGCGGGTGCCTACGAGCAGTACTTC. Translated: CATIAGAYEQYF.

The CDR3 coding sequence is TGTGCCATTAAGCAGGGGGTCACCATGCGGGAGCTGTTTTTT. It codes for CAIKQGVTMRELFF. V is TRBV10-3 and J is TRBJ2-2, with TRBD1 matching 7 bases. The germline CDR1 and CDR2 sequences are ENHRY and SYGVKD. The CDR3 length is 14 residues. V gave up 9 bases and J gave up 9 bases; unmatched junction bases: 13.

The V and J genes are TRBV10-1 and TRBJ2-7; tentatively, D is TRBD2 (5 bases). Germline V gene data show CDR1 as WNHNN and CDR2 as SYGVQD (reference sequence). Trimming cost V 6 bases and J 5 bases, with 14 bases left between them. This CDR3 comprises 13 residues. CDR3 amino acids: CASSAGIAHEQYF. The CDR3 coding sequence is TGCGCCAGCAGCGCCGGGATTGCCCACGAGCAGTACTTC.

This clone showed up just once. This chain connects TRBV2 to TRBJ1-5; no clear D. This CDR3 spans 15 amino acids. CDR1 is SNHLY and CDR2 is FYNNEI in the germline V gene. V lost 6 bases, J lost 1 base, and 13 bases lay in between. The CDR3 region is CASRAGGRSNQPQHF. Written as DNA, the CDR3 is TGTGCCAGCAGAGCGGGAGGGAGAAGCAATCAGCCCCAGCATTTT.

The chain recombines TRBV2 with TRBJ1-5, with 7 bases aligning to TRBD1. The V and J ends lost 6 bases and 7 bases, in that order; junction bases with no gene match: 12. Germline CDR1 SNHLY, CDR2 FYNNEI. The CDR3 loop spans 15 amino acids. CDR3: CASRGGDRVRQPQHF. CDR3 nucleotide sequence: TGTGCCAGCAGGGGGGGAGACAGGGTCAGGCAGCCCCAGCATTTT. The full variable domain, rest sourced from reference TRBV2 and TRBJ1-5, is EPEVTQTPSHQVTQMGQEVILRCVPISNHLYFYWYRQILGQKVEFLVSFYNNEISEKSEIFDDQFSVERPDGSNFTLKIRSTKLEDSAMYFCASRGGDRVRQPQHFGDGTRLSIL.

The chain uses TRBV20-1 and TRBJ2-7, with D possibly matching TRBD2 (5 bases). The germline V gene has CDR1 DFQATT and CDR2 SNEGSKA (reference sequence). This CDR3 has 11 residues. Trimming shortened V by 5 bases and J by 5 bases, and 10 bases separated the two germline ends. The CDR3 DNA sequence: TGCAGTGCTGACGGGGTGCACGAGCAGTACTTC. This codes for CSADGVHEQYF.

The V gene is TRBV2, the J gene TRBJ1-3; D gene ambiguous. With 3 bases removed from V and 0 bases from J, the gap between germline ends came to 21 bases. Germline loops: CDR1 SNHLY, CDR2 FYNNEI. The CDR3 spans 19 residues. The CDR3 loop reads CASSEFSSVPRSSGNTIYF. In DNA, the CDR3 is TGTGCCAGCAGTGAGTTCTCGTCAGTACCTCGGAGCTCTGGAAACACCATATATTTT.

The V and J genes are TRBV28 and TRBJ2-7; 8 bases agree with TRBD1. The CDR3 totals 14 residues. Trimming took 6 bases from V and 2 from J; bases not matched to a gene: 6. The V gene's germline CDR1 is MDHEN and CDR2 SYDVKM. Written as DNA, the CDR3 is TGTGCCAGCAGGTCACCGGGACAGGCCTACGAGCAGTACTTC. Translating it yields CASRSPGQAYEQYF.

In its sample, this clone was seen once. This chain links TRBV29-1 with TRBJ1-1; 7 nucleotides line up with TRBD1. The CDR3 is made up of 12 amino acids. V was clipped by 2 bases and J by 5 bases; unmatched bases: 2. Germline-derived CDR1 and CDR2 are SQVTM and ANQGSEA. DNA for the CDR3: TGCAGCGTTGAATTACAGGGGACTGAAGCTTTCTTT. Translation: CSVELQGTEAFF.

The chain carries TRBV2 and TRBJ2-3; D gene ambiguous. CDR3 length equals 14 residues. V lost 5 bases and J lost 3, with 12 bases in between. Germline CDR1 is SNHLY and CDR2 is FYNNEI. CDR3 nucleotides: TGTGCCAGCAGTTTCCTCGCACGGACAGATACGCAGTATTTT. Residues: CASSFLARTDTQYF.

The chain uses TRBV28 and TRBJ1-1; 7 bases are shared with TRBD1. The ends lost 1 base at V and 4 bases at J; junction bases unmatched: 6. Germline V lookup: CDR1 MDHEN, CDR2 SYDVKM. The CDR3 is made up of 15 amino acids. CDR3 sequence reads: CASSLSGQLSTEAFF. CDR3 DNA sequence: TGTGCCAGCAGTTTATCGGGACAGTTGAGCACTGAAGCTTTCTTT. The variable domain in full, with the rest retrieved from reference TRBV28 and TRBJ1-1, is DVKVTQSSRYLVKRTGEKVFLECVQDMDHENMFWYRQDPGLGLRLIYFSYDVKMKEKGDIPEGYSVSREKKERFSLILESASTNQTSMYLCASSLSGQLSTEAFFGQGTRLTVV.

This clone was counted once. The chain uses TRBV7-2 and TRBJ2-1, with a tentative D call TRBD2 (6 bases). CDR1 and CDR2 from the germline V gene are SGHTA and FQGNSA. The CDR3 is 13 amino acids. Trimming pared 7 bases from V and 6 bases from J, leaving 13 bases between. CDR3 loop: CASKEGGSNEQFF. The CDR3 nucleotides are TGTGCCAGCAAGGAGGGAGGTAGCAATGAGCAGTTCTTC.

The chain links TRBV19 to TRBJ2-1, with 7 positions matching TRBD2. From germline, CDR1 is LNHDA and CDR2 SQIVND (reference sequence). V dropped 6 bases and J dropped 7; count of bases not matched to a gene: 3. This CDR3 spans 12 amino acids. This CDR3 reads CASRLGGNEQFF. CDR3 DNA sequence: TGTGCCAGTAGACTCGGGGGGAATGAGCAGTTCTTC.

The chain employs TRBV3-1 (or the pseudogene TRBV3-2) and TRBJ2-1, with 7 bases matching TRBD1. CDR1 and CDR2 from the germline V gene are LGHDT and YNNKEL (reference sequence). The CDR3 has 12 residues. V lost 5 bases, J lost 15 bases, and 10 bases stayed unmatched. This CDR3 reads CASSSSLGTVFF. CDR3 DNA: TGTGCCAGCAGCTCCTCTCTAGGGACAGTGTTCTTC.